Following are 13 T cell receptor beta chains from one sample sequenced in a study of shared clonotypes between healthy human individuals. TCRdb's copy holds only in-frame clones and misses some; the assay was immunoSEQ multiplex PCR. There are 2 million to 2.5 million clones in the sample; 85% to 95% occur only once, and around 0.4% lies in the top ten. What was sequenced was naive CD4+ T cells from PBMCs. Subset described: CD45RA+ positively selected. These TCRs come from a man aged 18-30 years in good health. Some clones in this sample may be carry-over from other donors' samples.

The CDR3 is CATGQGTYF. Here the CDR3 DNA reads TGTGCCACCGGACAGGGGACGTACTTC. The rearrangement joins TRBV28 to TRBJ2-7; TRBD1 aligns across 9 bases. Germline lookup yields CDR1 MDHEN and CDR2 SYDVKM. J was trimmed by 12 bases and V by 10 bases; bases with no gene match: 4. This CDR3 is 9 amino acids long. Filled out from reference TRBV28 and TRBJ2-7, the complete variable domain reads DVKVTQSSRYLVKRTGEKVFLECVQDMDHENMFWYRQDPGLGLRLIYFSYDVKMKEKGDIPEGYSVSREKKERFSLILESASTNQTSMYLCATGQGTYFGPGTRLTVT.

The chain employs TRBV5-1 and TRBJ2-5; D is possibly TRBD1 (5 bases). Trimming took off 2 bases at V and 2 bases at J, with 13 bases between the two ends. The CDR3 loop spans 15 amino acids. The V gene's germline CDR1 is SGHRS and CDR2 YFSETQ. The CDR3 spells CASSFYRTPQETQYF. The CDR3 DNA reads TGCGCCAGCAGCTTTTACAGGACACCTCAAGAGACCCAGTACTTC. Looking up the rest from reference TRBV5-1 and TRBJ2-5 gives the full variable domain: KAGVTQTPRYLIKTRGQQVTLSCSPISGHRSVSWYQQTPGQGLQFLFEYFSETQRNKGNFPGRFSGRQFSNSRSEMNVSTLELGDSALYLCASSFYRTPQETQYFGPGTRLLVL.

The chain employs TRBV9 and TRBJ2-5; TRBD1 matches at 9 bases. Germline CDR1 reads SGDLS; CDR2 reads YYNGEE. The CDR3 loop spans 15 amino acids. J was trimmed by 5 bases and V by 4 bases; bases with no gene match: 9. The CDR3 here is CASSFEGTGSETQYF. The DNA of the CDR3 is TGTGCCAGCAGCTTCGAAGGGACAGGGTCGGAGACCCAGTACTTC.

This clone appeared once. The chain employs TRBV27 and TRBJ1-2; 9 bases match TRBD1. The germline V gene encodes CDR1 MNHEY and CDR2 SMNVEV (reference sequence). V shed 5 bases, J shed 4 bases, and the junction held 5 bases outside the gene matches. The CDR3 runs to 14 residues. The CDR3 DNA reads TGTGCCAGCAGTGCCGGGACAGGGCCCTATGGCTACACCTTC. Its translation is CASSAGTGPYGYTF.

The chain couples TRBV5-6 to TRBJ1-1, with TRBD1 identical over 8 bases. The CDR3 spans 15 residues. The germline gives CDR1 SGHDT, CDR2 YYEEEE. The ends lost 4 bases at V and 5 bases at J; junction bases unmatched: 10. CDR3 in amino acids: CASSRPQGGYTEAFF. CDR3 coding DNA: TGTGCCAGCAGCCGCCCACAGGGGGGGTATACTGAAGCTTTCTTT.

This chain links TRBV28 with TRBJ1-3; no firm D call. Germline CDR1 reads MDHEN; CDR2 reads SYDVKM. Between the trimmed V and J ends, which lost 5 bases and 0 bases, there was a span of 14 bases. This CDR3 has 16 residues. CDR3 in amino acids: CASSPLLLRSGNTIYF. The CDR3 coding sequence is TGTGCCAGCAGTCCGCTACTCCTACGCTCTGGAAACACCATATATTTT. The full variable domain, completed using reference TRBV28 and TRBJ1-3, is DVKVTQSSRYLVKRTGEKVFLECVQDMDHENMFWYRQDPGLGLRLIYFSYDVKMKEKGDIPEGYSVSREKKERFSLILESASTNQTSMYLCASSPLLLRSGNTIYFGEGSWLTVV.

About this clone itself: The same CDR3 can be traced to other DNA sequences in this sample. The CDR3 DNA sequence: TGTGCCAGCAGTTACTCTCTGGGGGGCTACACCTTC. This encodes CASSYSLGGYTF. The V call is TRBV6-6, the J call TRBJ1-2; unclear D gene. The ends were cut back, 0 bases at V and 8 bases at J, with 7 bases in the middle. Germline assignment: CDR1 MNHNY and CDR2 SVGAGI (reference sequence). CDR3 size: 12 residues.

The chain combines TRBV4-1 with TRBJ1-4; the match to TRBD1 covers 7 bases. V dropped 6 bases and J dropped 6; count of bases not matched to a gene: 10. Germline-derived CDR1 and CDR2 are MGHRA and YSYEKL. The CDR3 runs 15 residues. As DNA, the CDR3 is TGCGCCAGCAGGACCCCGACAGGGAGACATGAAAAACTGTTTTTT. Residues: CASRTPTGRHEKLFF.

DNA of the CDR3: TGTGCCAGCAGCTTAGATGGGGCAGACCTTTCATCCAATGAGCAGTTCTTC. Amino acids: CASSLDGADLSSNEQFF. V is TRBV11-3 and J is TRBJ2-1; the D gene is possibly TRBD1 (5 bases). The CDR3 totals 17 residues. From germline, CDR1 is SGHNT and CDR2 YENEEA. The V end was cut by 0 bases, the J end by 6 bases, with 18 bases between.

This clone was seen only once. The CDR3 DNA sequence: TGTGCCAGCAGCCGCCAACCCGGGACTTACACCGGGGAGCTGTTTTTT. Protein sequence: CASSRQPGTYTGELFF. This rearrangement joins TRBV5-6 to TRBJ2-2, with D possibly matching TRBD2 (6 bases). This CDR3 contains 16 residues. The V and J ends lost 4 bases and 3 bases respectively, with 16 bases between them. Per germline, CDR1 SGHDT and CDR2 YYEEEE.

The CDR3 nucleotides are TGTGCCAGCAGCTCCCGGGACACGTACCAAGAGACCCAGTACTTC. As protein: CASSSRDTYQETQYF. This chain joins TRBV4-2 and TRBJ2-5, with D maybe TRBD1 (6 bases). The germline CDR1 and CDR2 sequences are LGHNA and YNFKEQ. This CDR3 comprises 15 residues. The germline V and J ends were trimmed by 5 bases and 0 bases, with 13 bases remaining between them.

The chain is built from TRBV19 and TRBJ1-2; D is ambiguous. Between the trimmed V and J ends, which lost 1 base and 5 bases, there was a span of 26 bases. The CDR3 has 19 amino acids. CDR1 is LNHDA and CDR2 is SQIVND in the germline V gene (reference sequence). The CDR3 is CASSIVAGGGLTGTYGYTF. CDR3 DNA sequence: TGTGCCAGTAGTATAGTGGCGGGAGGTGGCCTGACGGGAACGTATGGCTACACCTTC.

V is TRBV10-3 and J is TRBJ2-1; 14 bases map to TRBD2. Germline-derived CDR1 and CDR2 are ENHRY and SYGVKD. This CDR3 is 17 amino acids long. Trimming removed 4 bases from V and 0 bases from J; junction bases left unmatched: 2. CDR3 region: CAISGLAGGSSYNEQFF. The CDR3 coding sequence is TGTGCCATCAGTGGACTAGCGGGGGGGAGCTCCTACAATGAGCAGTTCTTC.